The present entry profiles one TCR beta chain with its context. The data were taken from a study of control samples from healthy donors and cancer patients. Clones were read by immunoSEQ multiplex PCR, and TCRdb kept only the in-frame ones, dropping some. The sample includes about 94,000 clones, over 75% of them seen just once. Germline V gene lookup returns CDR1 GTSNPN and CDR2 SVGIG (reference sequence). The CDR3 runs to 16 residues. Trimming cost V 3 bases and J 4 bases; bases outside gene matches: 15. The sequenced sample consisted of blood. The source of this sequence is a woman between 18 and 30 years old in good health. The chain recombines TRBV30 with TRBJ2-7; 7 bases match TRBD1. The CDR3 here is CAWSPTSGQDGYEQYF. Written as DNA, the CDR3 is TGTGCCTGGAGCCCGACCTCCGGACAGGACGGATACGAGCAGTACTTC.